The 23 T cell receptor beta chains listed next were all sequenced from one sample in a study of Ad26.COV2.S vaccination and SARS-CoV-2 variants. The method was immunoSEQ multiplex PCR; TCRdb's version includes in-frame clones alone and lacks a portion of them. The table lists about 320,000 clones, about 82% of them singletons. Regarding treatment: 19 received Ad26.COV2.S at low or high dose, single or two shots; roughly five received placebo; per-sample allocation not given. Day 63 after the first injection of vaccine or placebo was the sampling time. The sequenced sample was peripheral blood, obtained in a trial of Ad26.COV2.S vaccine versus placebo. The receptor set was obtained from a person between 18 and 60 years old who received the Ad26.COV2.S COVID-19 vaccine or a placebo.

The rearrangement links TRBV4-2 to TRBJ2-7; no definite D call. The ends were cut back, 1 base at V and 2 bases at J, with 9 bases in the middle. Per the germline V gene, CDR1 is LGHNA and CDR2 is YNFKEQ. This CDR3 has 14 amino acids. The CDR3 is CASSQGDGPYEQYF. The CDR3, as DNA: TGTGCCAGCAGCCAAGGCGACGGTCCCTACGAGCAGTACTTC.

The V gene is TRBV2, the J gene TRBJ2-5; 7 nucleotides match TRBD2. Trimming took 9 bases from V and 7 from J; bases not matched to a gene: 8. This CDR3 comprises 12 residues. Germline CDR1 and CDR2: SNHLY and FYNNEI. The CDR3 loop is CASSIGGGTQYF. The CDR3 bases are TGTGCCAGTTCGATCGGCGGGGGGACCCAGTACTTC.

The chain combines TRBV5-8 with TRBJ1-6, with TRBD1 as a possible D gene (5 bases). Germline CDR1 SGHTS, CDR2 YDEGEE. Trimming removed 4 bases from V and 6 bases from J, with 17 bases in between. The CDR3 contains 16 residues. The CDR3 sequence: CASSPEVGRVNSPLHF. The CDR3 DNA follows: TGTGCCAGCAGCCCCGAGGTGGGACGGGTTAATTCACCCCTCCACTTT.

The V gene is TRBV15, the J gene TRBJ2-2; D is unresolved. The CDR3 covers 14 residues. Germline CDR1 reads LNHNV; CDR2 reads YYDKDF (reference sequence). Trimming removed 7 bases from V and 3 bases from J, with 12 bases in between. The CDR3 coding sequence is TGTGCCACCACTATGTTCGAATACACCGGGGAGCTGTTTTTT. This translates into CATTMFEYTGELFF. The full variable domain, its missing parts supplied by reference TRBV15 and TRBJ2-2, is DAMVIQNPRYQVTQFGKPVTLSCSQTLNHNVMYWYQQKSSQAPKLLFHYYDKDFNNEADTPDNFQSRRPNTSFCFLDIRSPGLGDTAMYLCATTMFEYTGELFFGEGSRLTVL.

Turning to this clone: This same CDR3 is encoded by further DNA sequences in the sample. The rearrangement links TRBV25-1 to TRBJ1-2; 7 bases are shared with TRBD1. The CDR3 extends over 16 amino acids. Germline trimming cut 2 bases from V and 3 bases from J; bases unmatched to any gene: 9. Germline CDR1 MGHDK, CDR2 SYGVNS. In DNA form, the CDR3 reads TGTGCCAGCAGTGAAGCACAGGGGCTCAATCACTATGGCTACACCTTC. It yields the protein CASSEAQGLNHYGYTF.

With respect to this clone: This same CDR3 is encoded by further DNA sequences in the sample. The chain couples TRBV5-4 to TRBJ2-5; tentative D call: TRBD2 (5 bases). Germline V gene data show CDR1 as SGHNT and CDR2 as YYREEE (reference sequence). The CDR3 totals 13 residues. V lost 1 base to trimming and J lost 4 bases, with 8 bases between them. The CDR3 region has the DNA TGTGCCAGCAGCTTGACGGGGAGAGAGACCCAGTACTTC. Translated, it gives CASSLTGRETQYF. Based on the CDR3 plus reference TRBV5-4 and TRBJ2-5, the full variable domain is ETGVTQSPTHLIKTRGQQVTLRCSSQSGHNTVSWYQQALGQGPQFIFQYYREEENGRGNFPPRFSGLQFPNYSSELNVNALELDDSALYLCASSLTGRETQYFGPGTRLLVL.

The chain joins TRBV30 to TRBJ2-7; 12 bases fit TRBD1. This CDR3 comprises 14 residues. Germline V gene data show CDR1 as GTSNPN and CDR2 as SVGIG (reference sequence). J was trimmed by 6 bases and V by 2 bases; bases with no gene match: 5. CDR3 DNA: TGTGCCTGGAGTACCGGGACAGGGGGCGGCGAGCAGTACTTC. As protein: CAWSTGTGGGEQYF.

CDR3 protein: CASRGPVRDTQYF. The CDR3 region has the DNA TGTGCCAGCAGGGGGCCCGTGAGGGATACGCAGTATTTT. The V and J genes are TRBV28 and TRBJ2-3, with D perhaps TRBD1 (5 bases). The CDR3 loop spans 13 amino acids. V lost 6 bases and J lost 6, with 13 bases in between. CDR1 and CDR2 from the germline V gene are MDHEN and SYDVKM.

The chain combines TRBV25-1 with TRBJ2-7, with D possibly being TRBD2 (6 bases). Between the trimmed V and J ends, which lost 3 bases and 9 bases, there was a span of 9 bases. Germline CDR1 MGHDK, CDR2 SYGVNS. The CDR3 contains 11 residues. The CDR3 region is CASSERDSQYF. CDR3 DNA: TGTGCCAGCAGTGAGCGGGACTCGCAGTACTTC.

In regard to this clone: Distinct nucleotide sequences in the sample also encode this CDR3. The chain employs TRBV11-3 and TRBJ1-1, with TRBD1 as a possible D gene (6 bases). The CDR3 sequence is 13 residues long. Trimming shortened V by 6 bases and J by 1 base, and 9 bases separated the two germline ends. Germline V gives CDR1 SGHNT, CDR2 YENEEA. The CDR3 region is CASSLTGNTEAFF. The CDR3, as DNA: TGTGCCAGCAGTTTGACAGGGAACACTGAAGCTTTCTTT.

The table lists this clone with a few counts. The V gene is TRBV21-1, the J gene TRBJ1-2; the table's D call, TRBD1, was not checked against the DNA. TRBV21-1 constitutes a pseudogene. This CDR3 region has 12 residues. The chain's CDR3 is CASSKEDRVNTF. CDR3 DNA: TGTGCCAGCAGCAAAGAGGACAGGGTTAACACCTTC.

The V call is TRBV11-3, the J call TRBJ1-1, with D unclear. Germline V gene data show CDR1 as SGHNT and CDR2 as YENEEA. The CDR3 runs to 12 residues. Trimming took off 3 bases at V and 3 bases at J, with 5 bases between the two ends. The CDR3 region has the DNA TGTGCCAGCAGCTTGATATACACTGAAGCTTTCTTT. It specifies CASSLIYTEAFF.

This chain uses TRBV15 with TRBJ2-5, with TRBD1 matching over 10 bases. The CDR3 consists of 15 residues. V shed 3 bases and J 0 bases; nucleotides not matched to a gene: 1. Germline CDR1 LNHNV, CDR2 YYDKDF (reference sequence). The CDR3 loop reads CATSRDRGYQETQYF. The CDR3 region has the DNA TGTGCCACCAGCAGGGACAGGGGGTACCAAGAGACCCAGTACTTC.

V usage is TRBV20-1 and J usage is TRBJ2-7; 10 nucleotides match TRBD1. The germline gives CDR1 DFQATT, CDR2 SNEGSKA (reference sequence). The CDR3 loop spans 17 amino acids. Trimming cost V 3 bases and J 3 bases; bases outside gene matches: 14. CDR3 protein: CSASSRGQGTGVYEQYF. The CDR3, as DNA: TGCAGTGCTAGTTCCCGGGGGCAGGGGACAGGGGTCTACGAGCAGTACTTC.

This clone was observed a few times. This sequence joins TRBV4-2 and TRBJ1-4; D unresolved. The CDR3 has 12 residues. Germline V gene lookup returns CDR1 LGHNA and CDR2 YNFKEQ. V lost 1 base and J lost 12, with 9 bases in between. CDR3 sequence: CASSQVNRELFF. CDR3 coding DNA: TGTGCCAGCAGCCAAGTAAACCGGGAACTGTTTTTT.

This chain connects TRBV9 to TRBJ1-2; D remains ambiguous. CDR1 SGDLS and CDR2 YYNGEE come from the germline V gene. The V and J ends lost 1 base and 4 bases respectively, with 8 bases between them. This CDR3 has 13 residues. The CDR3 protein is CASSVRERYGYTF. CDR3 coding DNA: TGTGCCAGCAGCGTAAGGGAACGCTATGGCTACACCTTC.

This sequence joins TRBV12-3 or TRBV12-4 and TRBJ1-4; no clear D gene. Trimming pared 5 bases from V and 7 bases from J, leaving 11 bases between. This CDR3 has 13 amino acids. The CDR3 bases are TGTGCCAGCAGTCGGTGGGGAGGTGAAAAACTGTTTTTT. Protein sequence: CASSRWGGEKLFF.

The chain carries TRBV2 and TRBJ1-2; 10 nucleotides agree with TRBD1. Germline lookup yields CDR1 SNHLY and CDR2 FYNNEI. J was trimmed by 8 bases and V by 7 bases; bases with no gene match: 7. The CDR3 totals 13 residues. This chain's CDR3 is CASMVGTGDGYTF. The CDR3 DNA is TGTGCCAGCATGGTGGGGACAGGGGACGGCTACACCTTC.

This clone showed up just a few times. The gene calls are TRBV7-9 and TRBJ2-1, with D possibly matching TRBD1 (6 bases). The CDR3 sequence is 14 residues long. V was pared by 0 bases and J by 8 bases, with 11 bases between. Germline values: CDR1 SEHNR, CDR2 FQNEAQ (reference sequence). CDR3 amino acids: CASSLAGPGDEQFF. As DNA, the CDR3 is TGTGCCAGCAGCTTAGCGGGTCCAGGGGATGAGCAGTTCTTC.

The V and J genes are TRBV5-6 and TRBJ1-2; no clear D gene. This CDR3 spans 13 amino acids. Germline V gives CDR1 SGHDT, CDR2 YYEEEE. V was pared by 2 bases and J by 2 bases, with 7 bases between. In DNA, the CDR3 is TGTGCCAGCAGCTTTGACAAGAACTATGGCTACACCTTC. It is translated as CASSFDKNYGYTF.

This clone has only a few counts. The CDR3 DNA reads as TGTGCCAGCAGCCAAGTAGAGCGGGGGCCTACGCAGTATTTT. Translating it yields CASSQVERGPTQYF. J is TRBJ2-3 and V is TRBV3-1 (or the pseudogene TRBV3-2), with TRBD2 matching 8 bases. This CDR3 spans 14 amino acids. CDR1 and CDR2 from the germline V gene are LGHDT and YNNKEL (reference sequence). Losses at the gene ends were 1 base for V and 8 bases for J; bases not matched to a gene: 5.

The genes are TRBV7-8 and TRBJ1-5, with D possibly matching TRBD1 (5 bases). Trimming removed 1 base from V and 5 bases from J, with 9 bases in between. Per the germline V gene, CDR1 is SGHVS and CDR2 is FQNEAQ. The CDR3 sequence is 14 residues long. In DNA form, the CDR3 reads TGTGCCAGCAGCTTAGGGGGGATATATCAGCCCCAGCATTTT. It translates to CASSLGGIYQPQHF.

The chain recombines TRBV5-1 with TRBJ2-5, with 13 nucleotides matching TRBD2. Germline CDR1 is SGHRS and CDR2 is YFSETQ. This CDR3 region has 17 residues. V gave up 0 bases and J gave up 2 bases; unmatched junction bases: 4. The CDR3 DNA reads as TGCGCCAGCAGCTTGGCTCAACTAGCGGGGGGGCAAGAGACCCAGTACTTC. This codes for CASSLAQLAGGQETQYF.